This entry is about one T cell receptor beta chain. Germline CDR1 is SGHKS and CDR2 is YYEKEE (reference sequence). This CDR3 has 14 residues. Trimming removed 5 bases at V and 0 bases at J, with 11 bases between. The table came from immunoSEQ multiplex PCR; TCRdb's copy has only in-frame clones and leaves some out. The sample records about 530,000 clones, roughly 85% being singletons. This specimen comes from a study of shared clonotypes between healthy human individuals. Sequencing was carried out using PBMCs. The chain employs TRBV5-5 and TRBJ1-1; weak D call: TRBD1 (5 bases). The receptor comes from a woman between 35 and 50 years old in good health. Some clones in this sample may be carry-over from other donors' samples. The CDR3 loop reads CASRSGTVNTEAFF. CDR3 sequence (DNA): TGTGCCAGCAGATCTGGGACGGTGAACACTGAAGCTTTCTTT.